This T cell receptor (beta chain) was captured in a study of T cell changes during pregnancy in multiple sclerosis. Notes on this clone: Within the sample, other DNA sequences also encode this same CDR3.

Produced via immunoSEQ multiplex PCR; TCRdb's table is partial and in-frame only. This sample has about 87,000 clones, with 90% to 95% found just once. The sequencing used peripheral blood, collected in the third trimester of pregnancy. This sequence was found in a female donor in good health, enrolled as a control in a pregnancy study.

The CDR3 region is CASSQGTSYEQYF. The CDR3, as DNA: TGCGCCAGCAGCCAAGGGACTAGCTACGAGCAGTACTTC. The V call is TRBV4-1, the J call TRBJ2-7; 7 positions match TRBD2. The germline V gene has CDR1 MGHRA and CDR2 YSYEKL. V lost 1 base and J lost 3; bases outside the gene matches: 0. The CDR3 length is 13 residues.